This T cell receptor (beta chain) emerged from a study of tumor and adjacent non-tumor tissue in lung cancer. About the study: The cohort had around twelve adenocarcinoma, a couple of squamous cell and 1 small cell patients. Patients were aged roughly 30 to 76, ten or so men and roughly 5 women, stage I to III. Findings of the study overall: Significantly higher TCR diversity was found in tumor than normal lung. Normal lung showed higher cumulative top 100 clone frequency than tumor.

Three rounds of nested PCR, following a modified ARM-PCR protocol, produced the TCRbeta library. One entry per CDR3 protein, called by TCRdb with MiXCR from the multiplex PCR reads. The data hold roughly 93,000 distinct CDR3 sequences, with 65% to 75% observed a single time. This sample's RNA came from whole unsorted tissue. Looked up from germline, CDR1 is LGHNA and CDR2 is YNFKEQ. This CDR3 spans 13 amino acids. Concerning this clonotype: The target antigen is unknown. At one end, the junction sequence differs from germline, possibly due to a read error.

The rearrangement links TRBV4-2 to TRBJ2-7; TRBD2 matches 8 bases. This receptor was identified in a man between 60 and 75 years old with non-small cell lung cancer. The specimen sequenced was lung tumor tissue. The CDR3 bases are TGTGCCAGTAGCCAGTCCGTTAGCGGGGATCAGTACTTC. Translated: CASSQSVSGDQYF.